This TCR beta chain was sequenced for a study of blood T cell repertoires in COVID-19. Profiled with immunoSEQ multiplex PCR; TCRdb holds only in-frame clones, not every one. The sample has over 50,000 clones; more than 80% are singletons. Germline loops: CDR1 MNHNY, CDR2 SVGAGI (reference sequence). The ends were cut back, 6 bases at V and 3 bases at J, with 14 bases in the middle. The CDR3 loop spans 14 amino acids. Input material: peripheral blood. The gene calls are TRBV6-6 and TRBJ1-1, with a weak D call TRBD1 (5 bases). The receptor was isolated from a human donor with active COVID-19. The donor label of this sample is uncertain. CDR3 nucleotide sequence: TGTGCCAGCAGCCCCCAGGGAGGGCACACTGAAGCTTTCTTT. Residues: CASSPQGGHTEAFF.